This T cell receptor (beta chain) was identified during a study of shared clonotypes between healthy human individuals. For the study at large: Per donor, CD8 memory used one plate, CD8 naive used two, CD4 memory used three and CD4 naive used three. Study-wide points: The represented genetic and exposure-history diversity was limited by the small number of donors. Clonotypes shared by all four donors outscored non-shared clonotypes in generation probability.

For every subset, genomic DNA was evenly distributed across several immunoSEQ plates. Method: immunoSEQ multiplex PCR; TCRdb's copy keeps in-frame clones and lacks some. The sample lists around 2,100,000 clones; about 95% were seen once. A remark on this clone: Antigen specificity is unknown.

Naive CD8 isolation took CD45RO-negative cells positively selected for CCR7 and excluded terminally differentiated effector memory CD45RA+ cells. Trimming stripped 1 base from V and 2 bases from J, with 15 bases between. Germline-derived CDR1 and CDR2 are SEHNR and FQNEAQ (reference sequence). This CDR3 has 16 amino acids. The receptor was isolated from a man aged 18 to 30 in good health. Sequenced sample: naive CD8+ T cells sorted from blood. V is TRBV7-9 and J is TRBJ2-7, with D perhaps matching TRBD1 (6 bases). The CDR3 spells CASSLGQTGATYEQYF. DNA of the CDR3: TGTGCCAGCAGCTTAGGTCAGACAGGCGCAACCTACGAGCAGTACTTC.